A single sample gave rise to the 5 T cell receptor beta chains below, sequenced in a study of blood T cell repertoires in COVID-19. Sequencing used immunoSEQ multiplex PCR; TCRdb keeps in-frame clones, though not all of them. Among about 240,000 clones listed, around nine tenths were seen once. Sequences were obtained from PBMCs or T cells enriched from blood (not recorded which). Source of these receptors: a woman aged 25 to 45 who had recovered from COVID-19.

Concerning this clone: In this CDR3 the conserved last residue, phenylalanine or tryptophan, is missing, so a read error is likely. The DNA is omitted, as the CDR3 cannot be located on it reliably, and the CDR3 follows TCRdb's listing. This rearrangement joins TRBV4-2 to TRBJ1-1; the DNA was not compared with TRBD1, the D call given in the table. The CDR3 length equals 13 residues, ends included. Germline-derived CDR1 and CDR2 are LGHNA and YNFKEQ. Here the CDR3 reads CASSQTDTPQLSL.

The chain couples TRBV7-9 to TRBJ2-7; maybe TRBD1 (5 bases). The CDR3 has 13 residues. Looked up from germline, CDR1 is SEHNR and CDR2 is FQNEAQ (reference sequence). Between the trimmed V and J ends, which lost 1 base and 4 bases, there was a span of 8 bases. The CDR3 DNA sequence: TGTGCCAGCAGCTTAGAGACAGCTTACGAGCAGTACTTC. Translation: CASSLETAYEQYF.

The V gene is TRBV4-2, the J gene TRBJ1-5; a possible D gene is TRBD1 (6 bases). CDR1 and CDR2 (germline): LGHNA, YNFKEQ. The CDR3 consists of 17 residues. The V end lost 3 bases, the J end lost 2 bases, and 17 bases lay between the germline ends. CDR3 amino acids: CASSHGVASGGNQPQHF. The CDR3 coding sequence is TGTGCCAGCAGCCACGGCGTAGCGTCAGGGGGCAATCAGCCCCAGCATTTT.

The chain has TRBV11-2 and TRBJ1-3; D not certain. Between the trimmed V and J ends, which lost 5 bases and 4 bases, there was a span of 12 bases. The CDR3 consists of 14 residues. Germline assignment: CDR1 SGHAT and CDR2 FQNNGV. The CDR3, as DNA: TGTGCCAGCAGCCTGCTAGGGAGGGGAAACACCATATATTTT. Translating gives CASSLLGRGNTIYF.

This chain uses TRBV7-2 with TRBJ2-5; 8 nucleotides align to TRBD2. The CDR3 totals 15 residues. Trimming removed 3 bases from V and 2 bases from J; junction bases left unmatched: 5. Germline CDR1 reads SGHTA; CDR2 reads FQGNSA. The CDR3 loop is CASSLPSGQQETQYF. Here the CDR3 DNA reads TGTGCCAGCAGCTTGCCTAGCGGGCAACAAGAGACCCAGTACTTC.